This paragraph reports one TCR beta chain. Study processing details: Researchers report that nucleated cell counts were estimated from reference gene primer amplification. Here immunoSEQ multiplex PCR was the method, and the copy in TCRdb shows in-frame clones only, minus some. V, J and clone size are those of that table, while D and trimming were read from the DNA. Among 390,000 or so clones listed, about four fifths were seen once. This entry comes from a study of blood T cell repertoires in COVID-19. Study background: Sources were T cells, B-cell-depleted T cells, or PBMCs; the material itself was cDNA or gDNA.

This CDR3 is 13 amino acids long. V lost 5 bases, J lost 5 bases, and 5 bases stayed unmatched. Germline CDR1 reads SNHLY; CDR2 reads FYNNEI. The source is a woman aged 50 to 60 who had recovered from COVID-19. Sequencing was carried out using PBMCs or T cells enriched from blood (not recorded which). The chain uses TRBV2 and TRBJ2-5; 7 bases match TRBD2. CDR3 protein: CASSRLAGETQYF. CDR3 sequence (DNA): TGTGCCAGCAGTAGACTAGCTGGCGAGACCCAGTACTTC.